These 12 T cell receptor beta chains originate from one sample sequenced in a study of shared clonotypes between healthy human individuals. Measured with immunoSEQ multiplex PCR; TCRdb has only the in-frame clones, and not every one. The sample has a few million clones, 92% seen once; the top ten hold more than 0.35%. The material sequenced was naive CD4+ T cells from PBMCs. Subset: CD45RA+ positively selected. Every receptor here comes from a man in his late teens or twenties in good health. Some clones in this sample may be carry-over from other donors' samples.

Here the CDR3 DNA reads TGTGCCTGGAGTAAAGATATCAGACTGGACCTGCCTGGAAACACCATATATTTT. Translation: CAWSKDIRLDLPGNTIYF. The chain links TRBV30 to TRBJ1-3, with D hard to call. This CDR3 is built from 18 residues. Germline lookup yields CDR1 GTSNPN and CDR2 SVGIG (reference sequence). V lost 2 bases and J 2 bases, leaving 22 bases between the germline ends.

Worth noting for this clone: One end of the junction is discordant with germline, which a read error may explain. This rearrangement joins TRBV4-1 to TRBJ1-1; 7 nucleotides agree with TRBD1. This CDR3 has 14 residues. Germline CDR1 MGHRA, CDR2 YSYEKL. The CDR3 coding sequence is TGCGCCAGCAGCCCCCTGACAGGGAACCCTGAAGCTTTCTTT. Protein product: CASSPLTGNPEAFF.

The chain employs TRBV19 and TRBJ2-7; a possible D gene is TRBD1 (6 bases). CDR3 length equals 14 residues. From germline, CDR1 is LNHDA and CDR2 SQIVND (reference sequence). Trimming removed 5 bases at V and 0 bases at J, with 11 bases between. The CDR3: CASSYGQSSYEQYF. The CDR3 DNA is TGTGCCAGTAGTTACGGACAGAGCTCCTACGAGCAGTACTTC.

Remarks on this clone: One end of the junction does not line up with germline, which may come from a read error. The rearrangement uses TRBV18 and TRBJ2-7; TRBD2 might be the D (5 bases). The CDR3 consists of 12 residues. Germline lookup yields CDR1 KGHSH and CDR2 LQKENI. Here the CDR3 reads CASSPVRGPSNF. The CDR3 coding sequence is TGTGCCAGCTCACCAGTTAGAGGGCCGAGTAACTTC.

CDR3 protein: CASRSRVSGEKLFF. As DNA, the CDR3 is TGTGCCTCTCGATCGAGGGTTTCCGGTGAAAAACTGTTTTTT. The chain recombines TRBV28 with TRBJ1-4; no clear D. V was clipped by 11 bases and J by 7 bases, with 20 bases between them. CDR1 is MDHEN, CDR2 SYDVKM, per germline. The CDR3 runs 14 residues.

CDR3 DNA sequence: TGTGCCTGGAGGGGAGCGATTTTCGGGGAGCAGTTCTTC. Translated, it gives CAWRGAIFGEQFF. This chain uses TRBV30 with TRBJ2-1, with a possible D match to TRBD2 (5 bases). The CDR3 is made up of 13 amino acids. Deletions cut 3 bases from V and 10 bases from J, with 16 bases between. Per the germline V gene, CDR1 is GTSNPN and CDR2 is SVGIG (reference sequence).

This rearrangement joins TRBV1 to TRBJ2-7; the D call in the table, TRBD2, was not verified against the DNA. TRBV1 is labeled a pseudogene. This CDR3 is built from 16 residues. Written as DNA, the CDR3 is TGCACCAGCAGCCAAGATGCGAGCGGGACCACCTACGAGCAGTACTTC. Translating gives CTSSQDASGTTYEQYF.

The rearrangement links TRBV10-3 to TRBJ1-5; 7 bases align to TRBD1. There are 13 residues in the CDR3. The V segment lost 10 bases and the J segment 6 bases; nucleotides outside the gene matches: 9. Per the germline V gene, CDR1 is ENHRY and CDR2 is SYGVKD. In DNA, the CDR3 is TGTGCCAGCAGGGGGGGGACGGGTCAGCCCCAGCATTTT. This encodes CASRGGTGQPQHF.

The chain employs TRBV7-3 and TRBJ1-1; 8 nucleotides line up with TRBD1. The germline V gene encodes CDR1 SGHTA and CDR2 FQGTGA. The CDR3 totals 12 residues. V trimming: 4 bases; J trimming: 7 bases; junction bases outside the gene matches: 2. In DNA, the CDR3 is TGTGCCAGCAGCTCTGACAGGGGTGAAGCTTTCTTT. It codes for CASSSDRGEAFF.

V and J are TRBV5-1 and TRBJ2-1, with no clear D. Between the trimmed V and J ends, which lost 1 base and 6 bases, there was a span of 11 bases. Germline V lookup: CDR1 SGHRS, CDR2 YFSETQ. The CDR3 is made up of 14 amino acids. DNA of the CDR3: TGCGCCAGCAGCTTGCTAGTAGGGCTCAATGAGCAGTTCTTC. Its translation is CASSLLVGLNEQFF.

This chain links TRBV5-1 with TRBJ2-1; 8 bases fit TRBD2. V lost 8 bases, J lost 5 bases, and 6 bases stayed unmatched. The CDR3 is made up of 13 amino acids. Per germline, CDR1 SGHRS and CDR2 YFSETQ. CDR3 bases: TGCGCCAGTGGTATCGGGGGGGACAATGAGCAGTTCTTC. Translating gives CASGIGGDNEQFF.

V is TRBV2 and J is TRBJ2-7, with 9 bases identical to TRBD2. V was pared by 2 bases and J by 7 bases, with 6 bases of the junction left unmatched. Germline V gene lookup returns CDR1 SNHLY and CDR2 FYNNEI. CDR3 size: 14 residues. The CDR3 here is CASSEPLAGREQYF. The CDR3 bases are TGTGCCAGCAGTGAACCCCTAGCGGGGAGGGAGCAGTACTTC.